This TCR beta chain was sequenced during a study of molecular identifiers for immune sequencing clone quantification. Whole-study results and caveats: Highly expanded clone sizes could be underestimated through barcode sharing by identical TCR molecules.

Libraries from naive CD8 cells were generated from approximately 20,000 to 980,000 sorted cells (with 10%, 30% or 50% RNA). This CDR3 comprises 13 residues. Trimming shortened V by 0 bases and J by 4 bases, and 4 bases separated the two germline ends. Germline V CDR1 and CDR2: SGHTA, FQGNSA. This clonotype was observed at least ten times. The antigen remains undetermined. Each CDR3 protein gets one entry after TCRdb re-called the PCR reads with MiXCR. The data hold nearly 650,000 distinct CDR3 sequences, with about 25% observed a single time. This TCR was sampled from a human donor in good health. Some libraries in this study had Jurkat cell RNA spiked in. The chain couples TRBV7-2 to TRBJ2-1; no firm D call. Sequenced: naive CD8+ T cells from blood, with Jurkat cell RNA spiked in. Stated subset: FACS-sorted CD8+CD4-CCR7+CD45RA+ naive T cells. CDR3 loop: CASSLAPYNEQFF. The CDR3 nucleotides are TGTGCCAGCAGCTTAGCCCCTTACAATGAGCAGTTCTTC.